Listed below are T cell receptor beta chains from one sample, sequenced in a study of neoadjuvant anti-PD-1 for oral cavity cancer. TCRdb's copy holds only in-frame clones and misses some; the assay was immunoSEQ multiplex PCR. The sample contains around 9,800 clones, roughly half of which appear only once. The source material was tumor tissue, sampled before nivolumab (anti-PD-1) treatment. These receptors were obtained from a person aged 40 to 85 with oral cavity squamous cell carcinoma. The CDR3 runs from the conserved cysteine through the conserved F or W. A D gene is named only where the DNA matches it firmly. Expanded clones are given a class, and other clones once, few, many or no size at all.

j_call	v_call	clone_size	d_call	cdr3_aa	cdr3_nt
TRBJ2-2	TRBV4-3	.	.	CASSQGGHTANTGELFF	TGCGCCAGCAGCCAAGGAGGGCACACCGCGAACACCGGGGAGCTGTTTTTT
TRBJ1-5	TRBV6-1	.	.	CASAGLLSNQPQHF	TGTGCCAGCGCCGGGTTACTTAGCAATCAGCCCCAGCATTTT
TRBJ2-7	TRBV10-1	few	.	CASSAANSGEQYF	TGCGCCAGCAGTGCCGCGAACTCAGGCGAGCAGTACTTC
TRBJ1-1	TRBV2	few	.	CASNEGWGEAFF	TGTGCCAGCAACGAGGGGTGGGGTGAAGCTTTCTTT
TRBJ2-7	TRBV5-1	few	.	CASSLGLTPSYEQYF	TGCGCCAGCAGCTTGGGATTAACACCCTCCTACGAGCAGTACTTC
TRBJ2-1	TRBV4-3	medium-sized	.	CASSQSSAGGYNEQFF	TGCGCCAGCAGCCAGTCCTCAGCGGGCGGCTACAATGAGCAGTTCTTC
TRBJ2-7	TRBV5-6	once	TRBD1	CASSLGGQGRGYEQYF	TGTGCCAGCAGCTTGGGGGGACAGGGACGGGGATACGAGCAGTACTTC
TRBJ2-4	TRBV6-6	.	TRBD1	CASSNIDRGWNIQYF	TGTGCCAGCAGCAATATAGACAGGGGGTGGAACATTCAGTACTTC
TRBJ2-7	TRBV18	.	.	CASSPNDYEQYF	TGTGCCAGCTCACCGAATGACTACGAGCAGTACTTC
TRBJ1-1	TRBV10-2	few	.	CASLEVRGLTEAFF	TGCGCCAGCCTCGAAGTTCGGGGGCTCACTGAAGCTTTCTTT
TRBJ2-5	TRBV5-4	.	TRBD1	CASSFGTEETQYF	TGTGCCAGCAGCTTTGGGACAGAAGAGACCCAGTACTTC
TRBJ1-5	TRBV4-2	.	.	CASSSGTQNQPQHF	TGTGCCAGCAGCTCCGGGACCCAAAATCAGCCCCAGCATTTT
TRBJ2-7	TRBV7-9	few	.	CASSLDGPYEQYF	TGTGCCAGCAGCTTGGACGGCCCCTACGAGCAGTACTTC
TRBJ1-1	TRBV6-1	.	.	CASSARGDTEAFF	TGTGCCAGCAGTGCACGGGGGGACACTGAAGCTTTCTTT
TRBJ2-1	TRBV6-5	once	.	CASSYSRVENEQFF	TGTGCCAGCAGTTACTCAAGGGTCGAAAATGAGCAGTTCTTC
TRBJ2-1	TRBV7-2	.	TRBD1	CASSLGPGTGDEQFF	TGTGCCAGCAGCTTAGGTCCCGGGACAGGGGATGAGCAGTTCTTC
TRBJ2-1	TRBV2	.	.	CASSGGAVGQTEQFF	TGTGCCAGCAGTGGCGGGGCAGTGGGGCAAACTGAGCAGTTCTTC
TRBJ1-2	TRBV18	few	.	CASSRTALDGYTF	TGTGCCAGCTCTCGGACAGCTCTTGATGGCTACACCTTC
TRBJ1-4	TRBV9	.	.	CASSVGREDEKLFF	TGTGCCAGCAGCGTAGGCAGGGAGGATGAAAAACTGTTTTTT
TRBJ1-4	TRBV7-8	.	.	CASSLAQGTHNEKLFF	TGTGCCAGCAGCTTAGCGCAGGGGACCCATAATGAAAAACTGTTTTTT
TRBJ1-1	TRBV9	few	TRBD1	CAWAEQGAREITEAFF	TGTGCCTGGGCGGAACAGGGGGCGAGGGAAATCACTGAAGCTTTCTTT
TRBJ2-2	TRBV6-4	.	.	CASRRYTGELFF	TGTGCCAGCAGACGATACACCGGGGAGCTGTTTTTT
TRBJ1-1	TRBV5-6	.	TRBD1	CASSSQGTLNTEAFF	TGTGCCAGCAGCTCACAGGGGACCTTGAACACTGAAGCTTTCTTT
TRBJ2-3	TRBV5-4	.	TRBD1	CASSSLDRVPDTQYF	TGTGCCAGCAGCAGTTTGGACAGGGTCCCAGATACGCAGTATTTT